The 5 T cell receptor beta chains in this list originate from one sample, sequenced in a study of blood T cells in healthy people across ages. It was with a sample-barcoded 5' primer and a J-beta primer mix that a second PCR of roughly 6 to 11 cycles was run. From the 5' RACE reads, TCRdb called clonotypes with MiXCR, one entry per CDR3 protein. Altogether about a million distinct CDR3 sequences are present, roughly 48% being singletons, with the ten largest covering 13%. Source material: blood. All receptors come from a man younger than 40 in good health.

The chain carries TRBV6-5 and TRBJ1-4; D uncertain. The CDR3 has 16 residues. Trimming stripped 5 bases from V and 6 bases from J, with 19 bases between. Germline CDR1 is MNHEY and CDR2 is SVGAGI. The CDR3 region has the DNA TGTGCCAGCAGTACCCGGCGGACCGCCCGTTATGAAAAACTGTTTTTT. As protein: CASSTRRTARYEKLFF.

Comments on this clonotype: A much larger clone differs by one base, so this may be a read error. The DNA of the CDR3 is TGCAGCGTCGCCGGGACTATTAAAAATGAGCAGTACTTC. Protein product: CSVAGTIKNEQYF. The chain combines TRBV29-1 with TRBJ2-5; 7 bases fit TRBD2. V dropped 6 bases and J dropped 11; count of bases not matched to a gene: 15. The CDR3 runs 13 residues. CDR1 and CDR2 (germline): SQVTM, ANQGSEA.

The genes are TRBV20-1 and TRBJ2-7; TRBD2 matches 9 bases. The CDR3 covers 15 residues. The J segment lost 2 bases and the V segment lost 5 bases, leaving 10 bases of the junction unmatched. Germline CDR1 is DFQATT and CDR2 is SNEGSKA (reference sequence). The CDR3 region is CSAQLIAGEPYEQYF. The CDR3 nucleotides are TGCAGTGCTCAGTTGATAGCGGGAGAACCCTACGAGCAGTACTTC.

This clonotype was found a few times. The chain carries TRBV20-1 and TRBJ2-3; D possibly corresponds to TRBD1 (6 bases). CDR1 and CDR2 (germline): DFQATT, SNEGSKA (reference sequence). The CDR3 runs to 12 residues. V was trimmed by 2 bases and J by 6 bases, leaving 9 bases between them. Written as DNA, the CDR3 is TGCAGTGCTAGAAGGGACATGGATACGCAGTATTTT. Amino acid sequence: CSARRDMDTQYF.

This chain uses TRBV6-8 with TRBJ1-5; 7 nucleotides match TRBD1. The CDR3 contains 18 residues. Looked up from germline, CDR1 is MNHGY and CDR2 is SAAAGT. The trim removed 5 bases at V and 0 bases at J, leaving 13 bases unmatched. In nucleotides, the CDR3 is TGTGCCAGCAGTCATCCCGACTGGGACAGACTTAGCAATCAGCCCCAGCATTTT. It codes for CASSHPDWDRLSNQPQHF.